Each of the 18 T cell receptor beta chains below was sequenced from the same sample in a study of T cell repertoires in cytomegalovirus infection. These TCRs are of unknown antigen specificity. TCRdb independently ran MiXCR on the reads; one entry per CDR3 protein. This table has about 500,000 distinct CDR3 sequences, 33% appearing once. The source was cultured PBMCs, collected from culture after CMV antigen stimulation. These receptors came from a human donor in good health (CMV status not recorded). Some clones in this sample may be carry-over from other donors' samples.

This clonotype came up a few times. The chain couples TRBV28 to TRBJ2-4; D tentatively fits TRBD1 or TRBD2 (5 bases each). The CDR3 totals 16 residues. Trimming took off 5 bases at V and 6 bases at J, with 20 bases between the two ends. Germline assignment: CDR1 MDHEN and CDR2 SYDVKM. The CDR3 coding sequence is TGTGCCAGCAGTGAGGGGCAGCGGTTCCGCGGAAACATTCAGTACTTC. Translated, it gives CASSEGQRFRGNIQYF.

The CDR3, as DNA: TGTGCTAGTGGAGCCACAGACAGGGCGGATCACAATGAGCAGTTCTTC. It is translated as CASGATDRADHNEQFF. V is TRBV12-5 and J is TRBJ2-1, with 7 bases matching TRBD1. V lost 6 bases and J lost 5; bases outside the gene matches: 13. The CDR3 length is 16 residues. CDR1 and CDR2 (germline): LGHNT, FRNRAP.

The chain joins TRBV10-3 to TRBJ1-5; 10 bases fit TRBD1. Per the germline V gene, CDR1 is ENHRY and CDR2 is SYGVKD. With V trimmed by 6 bases and J by 4 bases, 3 bases remained unmatched. This CDR3 spans 14 amino acids. CDR3 in DNA: TGTGCCATCAGCGGGACAGGGGTGAATCAGCCCCAGCATTTT. Its protein is CAISGTGVNQPQHF.

This clonotype was detected only a few times. J is TRBJ2-7 and V is TRBV27; D is perhaps TRBD1 or TRBD2 (5 bases each). The CDR3 spans 13 residues. Germline-derived CDR1 and CDR2 are MNHEY and SMNVEV (reference sequence). V was clipped by 2 bases and J by 5 bases, with 10 bases between them. CDR3 protein: CASSLEGFNEQYV. The CDR3 nucleotides are TGTGCCAGCAGTTTAGAGGGGTTCAACGAGCAGTACGTC.

The sample holds a few counts of this clonotype. V gene TRBV28 combines with J gene TRBJ1-1; TRBD1 is a possible D gene (5 bases). CDR1 MDHEN and CDR2 SYDVKM come from the germline V gene. The CDR3 loop spans 16 amino acids. Trimming removed 7 bases from V and 6 bases from J, with 24 bases in between. The CDR3, as DNA: TGTGCCAGCAACCTCAATTGGGAAGAGGGACGGCCTGAAGCTTTCTTT. This encodes CASNLNWEEGRPEAFF. The full variable domain, in which reference TRBV28 and TRBJ1-1 provide the parts outside the CDR3, is DVKVTQSSRYLVKRTGEKVFLECVQDMDHENMFWYRQDPGLGLRLIYFSYDVKMKEKGDIPEGYSVSREKKERFSLILESASTNQTSMYLCASNLNWEEGRPEAFFGQGTRLTVV.

The CDR3 loop reads CASSYGQLGHTEAFF. CDR3 nucleotides: TGTGCCAGCAGTTACGGACAGCTTGGCCACACTGAAGCTTTCTTT. This sequence joins TRBV6-2 or TRBV6-3 and TRBJ1-1; tentative D call: TRBD1 (6 bases). From germline, CDR1 is MNHEY and CDR2 SVGEGT. The CDR3 spans 15 residues. Trimming cost V 2 bases and J 3 bases, with 13 bases left between them.

This clonotype was found many times. This sequence joins TRBV7-2 and TRBJ1-6; D might be TRBD1 (6 bases). Between the trimmed V and J ends, which lost 3 bases and 13 bases, there was a span of 19 bases. The germline CDR1 and CDR2 sequences are SGHTA and FQGNSA. The CDR3 is made up of 15 amino acids. CDR3 bases: TGTGCCAGCAGCTTTCCCCCTTCGCAGGGGCGGCCCCTCCACTTT. Translating it yields CASSFPPSQGRPLHF.

This clonotype was detected many times. The chain links TRBV7-2 to TRBJ2-1; 9 positions match TRBD1. The J segment lost 9 bases and the V segment lost 5 bases, leaving 17 bases of the junction unmatched. The CDR3 loop spans 17 amino acids. CDR1 is SGHTA, CDR2 FQGNSA, per germline. DNA for the CDR3: TGTGCCAGCAGCCCTAGGAGATCCGGGACAGGGAGTATTGAGCAGTTCTTC. This encodes CASSPRRSGTGSIEQFF.

There are a few counts of this clonotype. The rearrangement links TRBV4-1 to TRBJ2-2; D not certain. V lost 3 bases, J lost 0 bases, and 11 bases lay in between. Germline V CDR1 and CDR2: MGHRA, YSYEKL. The CDR3 totals 16 residues. CDR3 nucleotide sequence: TGCGCCAGCAGCCAGTTCATTTTAACGAACACCGGGGAGCTGTTTTTT. Residues: CASSQFILTNTGELFF.

V and J are TRBV7-2 and TRBJ2-1; TRBD2 agrees at 8 bases. The CDR3 loop spans 15 amino acids. Trimming took 4 bases from V and 6 from J; bases not matched to a gene: 8. Germline lookup yields CDR1 SGHTA and CDR2 FQGNSA. CDR3 DNA sequence: TGTGCCAGCAGCTCCAGGAGGCGGGAGGTCAATGAGCAGTTCTTC. This codes for CASSSRRREVNEQFF. Full variable domain (outside the CDR3, taken from reference TRBV7-2 and TRBJ2-1): GAGVSQSPSNKVTEKGKDVELRCDPISGHTALYWYRQSLGQGLEFLIYFQGNSAPDKSGLPSDRFSAERTGGSVSTLTIQRTQQEDSAVYLCASSSRRREVNEQFFGPGTRLTVL.

This clonotype has more than one count but fewer than ten. The chain has TRBV25-1 and TRBJ1-4; 7 bases agree with TRBD1. Losses at the gene ends were 4 bases for V and 10 bases for J; bases not matched to a gene: 18. CDR3 length: 17 amino acids. CDR1 is MGHDK and CDR2 is SYGVNS in the germline V gene. The CDR3 DNA sequence: TGTGCCAGCAGTGCATCACAGGGGACGCCGAGACGGGGAAAACTGTTTTTT. It is translated as CASSASQGTPRRGKLFF.

This clonotype was recorded a few times. V and J are TRBV19 and TRBJ2-3; the D gene is possibly TRBD2 (6 bases). CDR3 length: 17 residues. Germline V gene data show CDR1 as LNHDA and CDR2 as SQIVND (reference sequence). Trimming took off 6 bases at V and 0 bases at J, with 19 bases between the two ends. The CDR3 sequence is CASSRTGTGSSTDTQYF. The DNA of the CDR3 is TGTGCCAGTAGCCGGACCGGGACTGGCTCTAGCACAGATACGCAGTATTTT. The variable domain in full, with the rest retrieved from reference TRBV19 and TRBJ2-3, is DGGITQSPKYLFRKEGQNVTLSCEQNLNHDAMYWYRQDPGQGLRLIYYSQIVNDFQKGDIAEGYSVSREKKESFPLTVTSAQKNPTAFYLCASSRTGTGSSTDTQYFGPGTRLTVL.

This clonotype was detected only a few times. This chain joins TRBV7-2 and TRBJ2-5; 7 bases map to TRBD2. This CDR3 is built from 16 residues. The germline CDR1 and CDR2 sequences are SGHTA and FQGNSA. V shed 1 base and J 4 bases; nucleotides not matched to a gene: 9. The CDR3 region is CASSLGIAGGAETQYF. CDR3 in DNA: TGTGCCAGCAGCTTAGGCATAGCGGGTGGGGCAGAGACCCAGTACTTC.

The chain links TRBV14 to TRBJ2-3, with D hard to call. CDR1 and CDR2 (germline): SGHDN, FVKESK. The CDR3 totals 17 residues. Trimming left V 0 bases short and J 3 bases short, with 16 bases between. The CDR3 DNA reads TGTGCCAGCAGCCAAGATGGACCCCTTCGAGGAACAGATACGCAGTATTTT. The encoded protein is CASSQDGPLRGTDTQYF. Using reference TRBV14 and TRBJ2-3 for the parts outside the CDR3, the full variable domain is EAGVTQFPSHSVIEKGQTVTLRCDPISGHDNLYWYRRVMGKEIKFLLHFVKESKQDESGMPNNRFLAERTGGTYSTLKVQPAELEDSGVYFCASSQDGPLRGTDTQYFGPGTRLTVL.

The CDR3 reads CASSPDIGYEQYF. The CDR3 nucleotides read TGTGCCAGCAGTCCTGACATCGGCTACGAGCAGTACTTC. The chain combines TRBV4-2 with TRBJ2-7; D gene ambiguous. The CDR3 runs 13 residues. Germline CDR1 is LGHNA and CDR2 is YNFKEQ. Trimming left V 6 bases short and J 3 bases short, with 12 bases between.

The chain uses TRBV4-3 and TRBJ2-7; no clear D. CDR1 and CDR2 from the germline V gene are LGHNA and YSLEER. CDR3 size: 13 residues. V lost 1 base, J lost 5 bases, and 9 bases lay in between. CDR3 in amino acids: CASSQGLKHEQYF. The CDR3 DNA reads as TGCGCCAGCAGCCAAGGTCTGAAGCACGAGCAGTACTTC.

This clonotype was seen at least ten times. This chain uses TRBV7-8 with TRBJ2-1; 9 nucleotides align to TRBD1. Germline CDR1 and CDR2: SGHVS and FQNEAQ. The CDR3 loop spans 16 amino acids. With 5 bases clipped from V and 0 bases from J, the junction kept 5 bases outside the gene matches. The DNA of the CDR3 is TGTGCCAGCAGCCCCGGACAGGGGAGCTCCTACAATGAGCAGTTCTTC. This sequence encodes CASSPGQGSSYNEQFF.

The J gene is TRBJ2-7, the V gene TRBV19; no reliable D call. The CDR3 loop spans 14 amino acids. With 9 bases removed from V and 2 bases from J, the gap between germline ends came to 17 bases. Per germline, CDR1 LNHDA and CDR2 SQIVND (reference sequence). The DNA for the CDR3 is TGTGCCAGCCAACCGGGCGACCCCCCCTACGAGCAGTACTTC. This encodes CASQPGDPPYEQYF.